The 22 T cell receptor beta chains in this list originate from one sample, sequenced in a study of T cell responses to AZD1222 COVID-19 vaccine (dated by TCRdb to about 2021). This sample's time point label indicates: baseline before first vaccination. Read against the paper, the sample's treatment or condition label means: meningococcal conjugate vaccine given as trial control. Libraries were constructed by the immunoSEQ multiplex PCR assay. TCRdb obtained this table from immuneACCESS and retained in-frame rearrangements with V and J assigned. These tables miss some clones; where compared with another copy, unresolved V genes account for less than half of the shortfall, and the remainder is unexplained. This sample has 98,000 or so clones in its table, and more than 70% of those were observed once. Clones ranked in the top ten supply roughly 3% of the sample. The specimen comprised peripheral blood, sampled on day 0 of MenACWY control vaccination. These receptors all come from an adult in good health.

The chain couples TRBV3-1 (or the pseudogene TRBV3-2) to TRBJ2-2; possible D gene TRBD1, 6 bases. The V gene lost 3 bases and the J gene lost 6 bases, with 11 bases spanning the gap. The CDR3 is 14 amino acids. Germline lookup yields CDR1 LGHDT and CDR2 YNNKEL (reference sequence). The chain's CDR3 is CASSQQGSAGELFF. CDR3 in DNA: TGTGCCAGCAGCCAGCAGGGGTCGGCCGGGGAGCTGTTTTTT.

CDR3 DNA: TGTGCCAGCAGCTTAACTAATGAAAAACTGTTTTTT. It codes for CASSLTNEKLFF. The chain is built from TRBV7-9 and TRBJ1-4; D unclear. There are 12 residues in the CDR3. Trimming left V 2 bases short and J 2 bases short, with 0 bases between. In germline, CDR1 is SEHNR, CDR2 FQNEAQ (reference sequence). Looking up the rest from reference TRBV7-9 and TRBJ1-4 gives the full variable domain: DTGVSQNPRHKITKRGQNVTFRCDPISEHNRLYWYRQTLGQGPEFLTYFQNEAQLEKSRLLSDRFSAERPKGSFSTLEIQRTEQGDSAMYLCASSLTNEKLFFGSGTQLSVL.

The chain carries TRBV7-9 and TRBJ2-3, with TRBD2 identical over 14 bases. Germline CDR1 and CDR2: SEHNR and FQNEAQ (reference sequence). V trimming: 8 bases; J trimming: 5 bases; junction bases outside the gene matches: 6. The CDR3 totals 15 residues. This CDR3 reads CASATSGGAGDTQYF. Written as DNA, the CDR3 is TGTGCCAGCGCGACTAGCGGGGGGGCGGGAGATACGCAGTATTTT.

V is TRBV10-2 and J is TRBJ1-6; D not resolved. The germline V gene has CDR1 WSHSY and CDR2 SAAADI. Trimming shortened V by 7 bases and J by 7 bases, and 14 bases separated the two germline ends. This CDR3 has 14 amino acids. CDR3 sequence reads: CASTETRWNSPLHF. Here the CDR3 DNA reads TGCGCCAGCACAGAAACGCGTTGGAATTCACCCCTCCACTTT.

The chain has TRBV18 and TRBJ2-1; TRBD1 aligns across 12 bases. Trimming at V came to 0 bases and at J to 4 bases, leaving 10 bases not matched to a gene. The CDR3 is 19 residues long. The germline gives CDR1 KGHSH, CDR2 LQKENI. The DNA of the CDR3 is TGTGCCAGCTCACCACCAAAGAGTTCGGGACAGGGGGCTTACAATGAGCAGTTCTTC. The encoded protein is CASSPPKSSGQGAYNEQFF. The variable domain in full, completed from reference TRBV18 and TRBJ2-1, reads NAGVMQNPRHLVRRRGQEARLRCSPMKGHSHVYWYRQLPEEGLKFMVYLQKENIIDESGMPKERFSAEFPKEGPSILRIQQVVRGDSAAYFCASSPPKSSGQGAYNEQFFGPGTRLTVL.

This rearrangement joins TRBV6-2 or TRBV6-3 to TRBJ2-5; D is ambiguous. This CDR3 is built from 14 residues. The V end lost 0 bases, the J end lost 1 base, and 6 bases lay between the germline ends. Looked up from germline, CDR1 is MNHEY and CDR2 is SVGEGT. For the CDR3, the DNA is TGTGCCAGCAGTTACTCAGGGCCCCAAGAGACCCAGTACTTC. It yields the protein CASSYSGPQETQYF.

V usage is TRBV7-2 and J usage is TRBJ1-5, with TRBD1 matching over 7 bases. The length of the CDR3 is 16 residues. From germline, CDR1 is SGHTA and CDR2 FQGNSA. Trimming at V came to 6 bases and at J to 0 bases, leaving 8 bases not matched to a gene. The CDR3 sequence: CASRDPGTDSNQPQHF. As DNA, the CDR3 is TGTGCCAGCAGAGACCCCGGGACAGATAGCAATCAGCCCCAGCATTTT. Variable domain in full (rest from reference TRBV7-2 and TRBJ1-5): GAGVSQSPSNKVTEKGKDVELRCDPISGHTALYWYRQSLGQGLEFLIYFQGNSAPDKSGLPSDRFSAERTGGSVSTLTIQRTQQEDSAVYLCASRDPGTDSNQPQHFGDGTRLSIL.

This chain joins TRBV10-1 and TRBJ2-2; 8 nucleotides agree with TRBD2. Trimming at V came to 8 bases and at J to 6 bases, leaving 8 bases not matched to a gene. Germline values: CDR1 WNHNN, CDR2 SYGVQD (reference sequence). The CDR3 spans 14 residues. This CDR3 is CASGLAGRSGELFF. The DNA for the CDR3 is TGCGCCAGCGGACTAGCAGGGAGGTCCGGGGAGCTGTTTTTT.

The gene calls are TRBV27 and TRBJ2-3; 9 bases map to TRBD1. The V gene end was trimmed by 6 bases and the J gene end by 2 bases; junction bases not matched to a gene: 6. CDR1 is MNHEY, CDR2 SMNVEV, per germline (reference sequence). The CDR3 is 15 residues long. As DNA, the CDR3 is TGTGCCAGCAGCTTACAGGGGGCCTTCACAGATACGCAGTATTTT. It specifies CASSLQGAFTDTQYF.

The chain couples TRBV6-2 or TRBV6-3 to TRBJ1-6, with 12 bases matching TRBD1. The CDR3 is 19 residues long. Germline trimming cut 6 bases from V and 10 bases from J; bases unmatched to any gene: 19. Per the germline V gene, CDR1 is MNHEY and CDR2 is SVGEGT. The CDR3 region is CASSHRDRGRRSNGSPLHF. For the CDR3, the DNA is TGTGCCAGCAGCCACCGGGACAGGGGGCGAAGAAGCAATGGCTCACCCCTCCACTTT.

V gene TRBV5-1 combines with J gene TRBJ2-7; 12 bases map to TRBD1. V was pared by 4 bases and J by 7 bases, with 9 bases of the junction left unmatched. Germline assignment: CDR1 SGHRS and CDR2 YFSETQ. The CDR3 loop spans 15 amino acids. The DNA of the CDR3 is TGCGCCAGCAGCCCATTGGGACAGGGGGCCAGGGAGCAGTACTTC. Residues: CASSPLGQGAREQYF.

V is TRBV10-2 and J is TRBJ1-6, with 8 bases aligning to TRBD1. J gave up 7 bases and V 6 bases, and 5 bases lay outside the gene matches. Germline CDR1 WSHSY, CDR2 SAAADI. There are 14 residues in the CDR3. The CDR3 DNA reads TGCGCCAGCAGGGGGGGACAGGAAAATTCACCCCTCCACTTT. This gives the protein CASRGGQENSPLHF.

Written as DNA, the CDR3 is TGCGCCAGCAGTGCCGGGACAGGGGCCTACGAGCAGTACTTC. Translation: CASSAGTGAYEQYF. The chain carries TRBV5-1 and TRBJ2-7; 10 bases match TRBD1. The CDR3 covers 14 residues. Germline V gene lookup returns CDR1 SGHRS and CDR2 YFSETQ. The V and J ends lost 5 bases and 2 bases, in that order; junction bases with no gene match: 4.

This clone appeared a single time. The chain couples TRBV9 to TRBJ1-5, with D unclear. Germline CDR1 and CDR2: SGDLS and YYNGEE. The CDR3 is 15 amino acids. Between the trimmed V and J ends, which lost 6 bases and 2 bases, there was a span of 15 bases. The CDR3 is CASTPGGSGNQPQHF. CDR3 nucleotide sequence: TGTGCCAGCACCCCCGGAGGTTCGGGCAATCAGCCCCAGCATTTT.

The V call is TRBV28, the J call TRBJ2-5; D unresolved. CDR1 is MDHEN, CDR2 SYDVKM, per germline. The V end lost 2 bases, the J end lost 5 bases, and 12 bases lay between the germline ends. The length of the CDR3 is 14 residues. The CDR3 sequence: CASSLGSRLETQYF. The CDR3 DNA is TGTGCCAGCAGTTTAGGCAGTCGCCTGGAGACCCAGTACTTC. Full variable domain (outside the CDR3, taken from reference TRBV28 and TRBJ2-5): DVKVTQSSRYLVKRTGEKVFLECVQDMDHENMFWYRQDPGLGLRLIYFSYDVKMKEKGDIPEGYSVSREKKERFSLILESASTNQTSMYLCASSLGSRLETQYFGPGTRLLVL.

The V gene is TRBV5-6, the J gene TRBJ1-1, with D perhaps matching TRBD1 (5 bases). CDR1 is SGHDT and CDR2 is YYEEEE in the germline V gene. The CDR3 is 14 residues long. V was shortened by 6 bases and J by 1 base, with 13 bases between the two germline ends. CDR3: CASTLGGGNTEAFF. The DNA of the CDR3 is TGTGCCAGCACCCTGGGGGGAGGGAACACTGAAGCTTTCTTT. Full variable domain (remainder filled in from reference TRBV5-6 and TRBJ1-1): DAGVTQSPTHLIKTRGQQVTLRCSPKSGHDTVSWYQQALGQGPQFIFQYYEEEERQRGNFPDRFSGHQFPNYSSELNVNALLLGDSALYLCASTLGGGNTEAFFGQGTRLTVV.

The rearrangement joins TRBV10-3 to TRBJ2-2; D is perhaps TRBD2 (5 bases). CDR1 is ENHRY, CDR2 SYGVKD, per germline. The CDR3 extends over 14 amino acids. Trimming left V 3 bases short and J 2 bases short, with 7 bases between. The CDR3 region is CAISDRTNTGELFF. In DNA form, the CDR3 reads TGTGCCATCAGTGACCGGACTAACACCGGGGAGCTGTTTTTT.

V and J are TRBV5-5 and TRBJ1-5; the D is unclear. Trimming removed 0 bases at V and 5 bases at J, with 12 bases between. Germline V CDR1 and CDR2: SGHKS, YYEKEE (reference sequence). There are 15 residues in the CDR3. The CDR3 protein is CASSLDGIRDQPQHF. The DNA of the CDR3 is TGTGCCAGCAGCTTGGACGGGATTCGGGATCAGCCCCAGCATTTT.

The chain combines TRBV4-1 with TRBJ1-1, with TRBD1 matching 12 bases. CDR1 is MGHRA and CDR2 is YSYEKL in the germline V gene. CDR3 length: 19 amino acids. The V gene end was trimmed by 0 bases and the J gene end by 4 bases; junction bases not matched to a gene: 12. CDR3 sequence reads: CASSQDLPGQGALGTEAFF. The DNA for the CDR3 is TGCGCCAGCAGCCAAGATCTACCGGGACAGGGGGCGTTGGGCACTGAAGCTTTCTTT.

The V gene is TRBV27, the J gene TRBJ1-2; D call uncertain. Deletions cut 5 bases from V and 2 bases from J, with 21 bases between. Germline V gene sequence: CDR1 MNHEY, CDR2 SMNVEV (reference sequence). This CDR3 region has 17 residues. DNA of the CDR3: TGTGCCAGCAGTCCACTAAAAGGGCAGCTCGTAAACTATGGCTACACCTTC. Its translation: CASSPLKGQLVNYGYTF.

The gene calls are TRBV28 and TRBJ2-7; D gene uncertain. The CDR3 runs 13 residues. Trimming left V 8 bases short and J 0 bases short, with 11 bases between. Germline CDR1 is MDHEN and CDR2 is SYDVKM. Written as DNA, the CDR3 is TGTGCCAGCTGGCCGGACGGCTCCTACGAGCAGTACTTC. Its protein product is CASWPDGSYEQYF.

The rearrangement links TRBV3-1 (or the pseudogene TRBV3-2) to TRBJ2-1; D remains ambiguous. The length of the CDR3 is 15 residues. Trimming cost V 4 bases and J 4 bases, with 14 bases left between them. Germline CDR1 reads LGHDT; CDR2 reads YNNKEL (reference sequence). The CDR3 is CASSPTELGYNEQFF. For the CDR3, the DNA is TGTGCCAGCAGCCCCACAGAGCTAGGGTACAATGAGCAGTTCTTC.